Listed here is a single TCR beta chain. Germline V gives CDR1 SGHKS, CDR2 YYEKEE (reference sequence). The ends were cut back, 4 bases at V and 8 bases at J, with 12 bases in the middle. The CDR3 spans 12 residues. Noted treatment: preoperative locoregional IRX-2 cytokine immunotherapy. Preoperative locoregional IRX-2 cytokine immunotherapy was tested in the phase Ib source study. This entry is derived from a study of preoperative IRX-2 immunotherapy in early breast cancer. TCRdb keeps only in-frame clones here, not all; method: immunoSEQ multiplex PCR. The table records more than 50,000 clones, roughly 94% of them present only once.

The receptor's source is a human donor with breast cancer. The genes are TRBV5-5 and TRBJ1-2; weak D call: TRBD1 (5 bases). This specimen was collected from a patient treated with IRX-2 immunotherapy. The CDR3 spells CASSHDSRGYTF. CDR3 nucleotides: TGTGCCAGCAGCCACGACAGCAGAGGCTACACCTTC.